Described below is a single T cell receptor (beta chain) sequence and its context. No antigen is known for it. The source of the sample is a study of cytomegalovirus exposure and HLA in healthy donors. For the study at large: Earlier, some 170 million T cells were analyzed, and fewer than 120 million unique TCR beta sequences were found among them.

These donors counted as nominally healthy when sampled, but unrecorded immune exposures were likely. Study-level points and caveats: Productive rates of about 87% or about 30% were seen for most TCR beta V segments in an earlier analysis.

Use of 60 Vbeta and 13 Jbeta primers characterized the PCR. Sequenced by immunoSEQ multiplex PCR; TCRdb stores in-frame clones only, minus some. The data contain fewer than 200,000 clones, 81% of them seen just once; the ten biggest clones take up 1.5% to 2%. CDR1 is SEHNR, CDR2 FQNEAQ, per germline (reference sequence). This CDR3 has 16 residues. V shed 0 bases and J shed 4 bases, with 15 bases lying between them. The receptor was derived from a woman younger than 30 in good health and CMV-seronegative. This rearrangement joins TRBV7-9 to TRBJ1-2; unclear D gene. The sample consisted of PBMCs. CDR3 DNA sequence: TGTGCCAGCAGCTTAGCGCGTGAGGGAATGAGCTATGGCTACACCTTC. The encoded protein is CASSLAREGMSYGYTF.